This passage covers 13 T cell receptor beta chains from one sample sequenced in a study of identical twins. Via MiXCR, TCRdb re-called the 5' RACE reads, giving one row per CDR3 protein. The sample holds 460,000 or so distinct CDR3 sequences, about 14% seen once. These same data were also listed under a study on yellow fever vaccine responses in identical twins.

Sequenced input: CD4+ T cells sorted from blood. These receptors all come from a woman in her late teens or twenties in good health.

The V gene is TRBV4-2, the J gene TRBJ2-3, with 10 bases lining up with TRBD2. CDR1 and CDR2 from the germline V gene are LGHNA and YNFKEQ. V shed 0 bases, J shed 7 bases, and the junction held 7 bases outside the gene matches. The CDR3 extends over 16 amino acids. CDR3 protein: CASSQETGTSANTQYF. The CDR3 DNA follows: TGTGCCAGCAGCCAAGAGACCGGGACTAGCGCGAATACGCAGTATTTT.

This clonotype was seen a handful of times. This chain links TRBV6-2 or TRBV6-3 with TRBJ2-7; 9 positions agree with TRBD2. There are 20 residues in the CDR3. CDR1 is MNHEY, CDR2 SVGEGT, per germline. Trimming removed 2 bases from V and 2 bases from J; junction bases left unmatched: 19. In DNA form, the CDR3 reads TGTGCCAGCAGTTACCGTGGTAGCGGGAGAAAAATGGGGAGCCCCTACGAGCAGTACTTC. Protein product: CASSYRGSGRKMGSPYEQYF.

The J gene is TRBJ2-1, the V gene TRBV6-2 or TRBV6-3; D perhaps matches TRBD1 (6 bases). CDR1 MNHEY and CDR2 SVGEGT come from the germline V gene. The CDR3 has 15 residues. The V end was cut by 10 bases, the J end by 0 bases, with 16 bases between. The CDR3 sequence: CAIKRGGNSYNEQFF. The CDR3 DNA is TGTGCCATTAAACGAGGGGGAAACTCCTACAATGAGCAGTTCTTC.

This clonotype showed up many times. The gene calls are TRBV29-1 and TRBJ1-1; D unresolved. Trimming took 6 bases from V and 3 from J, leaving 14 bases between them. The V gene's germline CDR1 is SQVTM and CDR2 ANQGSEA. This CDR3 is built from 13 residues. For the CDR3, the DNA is TGCAGCGTGGCCGAGGTCCCCGACACTGAAGCTTTCTTT. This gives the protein CSVAEVPDTEAFF.

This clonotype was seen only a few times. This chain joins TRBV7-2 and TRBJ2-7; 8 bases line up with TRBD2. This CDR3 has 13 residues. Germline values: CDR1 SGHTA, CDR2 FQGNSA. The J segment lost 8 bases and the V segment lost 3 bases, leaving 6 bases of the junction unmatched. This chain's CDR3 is CASSFISGDKQYF. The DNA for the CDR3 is TGTGCCAGCAGCTTCATTAGCGGGGACAAGCAGTACTTC.

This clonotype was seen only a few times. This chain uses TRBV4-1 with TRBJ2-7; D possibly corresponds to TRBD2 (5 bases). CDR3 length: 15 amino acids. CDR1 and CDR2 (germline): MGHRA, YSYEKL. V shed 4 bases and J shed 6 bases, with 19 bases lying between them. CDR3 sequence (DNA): TGCGCCAGCAGCCCGCTTCGAGAGGGTTCGGTCGAGCAGTACTTC. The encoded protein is CASSPLREGSVEQYF.

The CDR3 spells CASSFARSEQYF. In DNA form, the CDR3 reads TGTGCCAGCAGCTTTGCCCGCAGCGAGCAGTACTTC. The J gene is TRBJ2-7, the V gene TRBV7-9; D not certain. Germline CDR1 and CDR2: SEHNR and FQNEAQ (reference sequence). This CDR3 has 12 amino acids. V was cut by 3 bases and J by 6 bases, with 9 bases left in between. Full variable domain (missing parts from reference TRBV7-9 and TRBJ2-7): DTGVSQNPRHKITKRGQNVTFRCDPISEHNRLYWYRQTLGQGPEFLTYFQNEAQLEKSRLLSDRFSAERPKGSFSTLEIQRTEQGDSAMYLCASSFARSEQYFGPGTRLTVT.

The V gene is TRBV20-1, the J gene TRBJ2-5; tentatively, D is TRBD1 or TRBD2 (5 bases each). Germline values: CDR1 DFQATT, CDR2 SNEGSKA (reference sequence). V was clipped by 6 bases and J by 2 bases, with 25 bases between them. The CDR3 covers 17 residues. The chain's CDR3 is CSAQGTIDEVPQETQYF. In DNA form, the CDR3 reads TGCAGTGCCCAAGGGACCATAGACGAGGTACCGCAAGAGACCCAGTACTTC.

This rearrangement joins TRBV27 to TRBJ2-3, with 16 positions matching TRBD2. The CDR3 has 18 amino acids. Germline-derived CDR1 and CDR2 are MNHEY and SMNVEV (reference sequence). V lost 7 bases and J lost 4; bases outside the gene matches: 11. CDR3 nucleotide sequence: TGTGCCAGCACCAAGGGACTAGCGGGGGGGTCGTTCCCAGATACGCAGTATTTT. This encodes CASTKGLAGGSFPDTQYF.

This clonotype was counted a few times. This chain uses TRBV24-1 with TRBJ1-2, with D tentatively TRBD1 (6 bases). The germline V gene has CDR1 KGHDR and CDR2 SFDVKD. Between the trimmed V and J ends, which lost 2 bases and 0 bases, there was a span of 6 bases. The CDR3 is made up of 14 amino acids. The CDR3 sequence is CATSDWTANYGYTF. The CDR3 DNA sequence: TGTGCCACCAGTGATTGGACAGCTAACTATGGCTACACCTTC.

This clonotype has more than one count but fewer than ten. CDR3 loop: CASRKIRTASTDTQYF. In DNA, the CDR3 is TGTGCCAGCAGAAAAATTAGGACAGCTAGCACAGATACGCAGTATTTT. The chain recombines TRBV7-9 with TRBJ2-3, with D possibly TRBD1 on 6 matching bases. Looked up from germline, CDR1 is SEHNR and CDR2 is FQNEAQ (reference sequence). The CDR3 runs to 16 residues. Trimming cost V 6 bases and J 0 bases, with 16 bases left between them.

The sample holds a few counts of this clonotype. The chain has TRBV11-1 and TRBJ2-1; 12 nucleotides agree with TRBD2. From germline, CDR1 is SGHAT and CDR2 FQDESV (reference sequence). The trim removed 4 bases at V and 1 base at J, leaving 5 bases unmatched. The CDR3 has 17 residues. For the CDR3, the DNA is TGTGCCAGCAGCTCCGGACTAGCGGGAATATCCTACAATGAGCAGTTCTTC. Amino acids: CASSSGLAGISYNEQFF.

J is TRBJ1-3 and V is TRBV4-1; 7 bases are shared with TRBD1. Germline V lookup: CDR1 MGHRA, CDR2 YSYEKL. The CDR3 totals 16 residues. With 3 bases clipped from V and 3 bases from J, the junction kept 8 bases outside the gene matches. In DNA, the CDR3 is TGCGCCAGCAGCCACGTTCCAAGGGACAGTGGAAACACCATATATTTT. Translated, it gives CASSHVPRDSGNTIYF.